This T cell receptor (beta chain) was sequenced for a study of T cells in Graves' hyperthyroidism and ophthalmopathy. This clonotype showed up many times. Patients aged 18 to 65 had newly diagnosed hyperthyroidism lasting under 2 months. It was uncontrolled infection, other autoimmune disease, pregnancy or lactation that excluded patients. What was amplified from RNA transcripts were TCR beta CDR3 regions. HTBI primers were employed in a first-round RT-PCR of the TCR CDR3. TCRdb re-derived calls from the multiplex PCR reads in MiXCR, one entry per CDR3 protein. Altogether hundreds of thousands of distinct CDR3 sequences are present, less than 20% being singletons, with the ten largest covering 25% to 35%. The J segment lost 8 bases and the V segment lost 2 bases, leaving 7 bases of the junction unmatched. CDR1 is SEHNR and CDR2 is FQNEAQ in the germline V gene (reference sequence). The CDR3 extends over 15 amino acids.

The specimen sequenced was blood. The chain recombines TRBV7-9 with TRBJ2-1; 9 bases line up with TRBD2. The clonotype originates from a woman between 18 and 29 years old with Graves' hyperthyroidism that later progressed to Graves' ophthalmopathy. CDR3 residues: CASSLFAGGPHEQFF. The CDR3 region has the DNA TGTGCCAGCAGCTTATTTGCGGGAGGGCCCCATGAGCAGTTCTTC.